The rows below give T cell receptor beta chains drawn from one sample of a study of blood T cell repertoires in COVID-19. Sequenced by immunoSEQ multiplex PCR; TCRdb stores in-frame clones only, minus some. Here the sample spans 90,000 to 100,000 clones, 80% to 85% being singletons. Sequenced material: peripheral blood. Source of these receptors: a man aged 60-69 years with acute or convalescent COVID-19. Both conserved end residues are part of each CDR3. D genes are given only for firm matches. Not all rows give a size; the values are once, few, many and, for expanded clones, a class.

>NA|NA|TRBV13|TRBJ1-2
TGTGCCAGCAGCTTAGTTTCAGGGGAAGAAGATGGCTACACCTTC
CASSLVSGEEDGYTF
>NA|NA|TRBV6-2/TRBV6-3|TRBJ2-1
TGTGCCAGCAGTTTCCTCCCCCAGGTCTCCTACAATGAGCAGTTCTTC
CASSFLPQVSYNEQFF
>NA|few|TRBV5-1|TRBJ2-1
TGCGCCAGCAGTCAGGACAGCTCCTACAATGAGCAGTTCTTC
CASSQDSSYNEQFF
>TRBD1|NA|TRBV15|TRBJ1-5
TGTGCCACCAGTTGGGGACAGGGGGCGAATGGCAATCAGCCCCAGCATTTT
CATSWGQGANGNQPQHF
>NA|few|TRBV19|TRBJ1-1
TGTGCCAGTAGTCCGGCCGGGGGGAACACTGAAGCTTTCTTT
CASSPAGGNTEAFF
>NA|NA|TRBV19|TRBJ1-1
TGTGCCAGTAGATCTGGAGGGCATGAAGCTTTCTTT
CASRSGGHEAFF
>TRBD1|NA|TRBV23-1|TRBJ1-1
TGCGCCAGCAGACTGGACAGGGAGGGGGCTTTCTTT
CASRLDREGAFF
>TRBD1|NA|TRBV24-1|TRBJ1-1
TGTGCCACCAGTGATCCCGGACAGGGGAAAGCTTTCTTT
CATSDPGQGKAFF
>TRBD1|many|TRBV4-3|TRBJ1-2
TGCGCCAGCAGCGCAACAGGGGCGGGCGGCTACACCTTC
CASSATGAGGYTF
>TRBD1|NA|TRBV7-3|TRBJ1-6
TGTGCCAGCAGCCCGGGACAGTATCCTTCACCCCTCCACTTT
CASSPGQYPSPLHF
>NA|NA|TRBV10-3|TRBJ1-2
TGTGCCATCAGTGAGGAGGGGGAGGGTAAGGTTGGCTACACCTTC
CAISEEGEGKVGYTF
>TRBD2|NA|TRBV6-6|TRBJ2-1
TGTGCCAGCAGTTTACTAGCGGGGAATGAGCAGTTCTTC
CASSLLAGNEQFF
>NA|NA|TRBV10-3|TRBJ1-2
TGTGCCATCAGTGCTGAACAGGGCCTTACTTATGGCTACACCTTC
CAISAEQGLTYGYTF
>NA|NA|TRBV10-1|TRBJ2-1
TGCGCCAGCCTGGACAGCCCAAGCTCCTACAATGAGCAGTTCTTC
CASLDSPSSYNEQFF
>TRBD2|NA|TRBV5-6|TRBJ2-5
TGTGCCAGCAGCTTGGAGTCCCTGACTAGCGGGGGTGAGACCCAGTACTTC
CASSLESLTSGGETQYF
>NA|NA|TRBV5-1|TRBJ1-1
TGCGCCAGCAGTTGGCAGGGTAGCACTGAAGCTTTCTTT
CASSWQGSTEAFF
>NA|NA|TRBV23-1|TRBJ1-5
TGCGCCAGAGAGGGCTATAGCAATCAGCCCCAGCATTTT
CAREGYSNQPQHF
>TRBD1|NA|TRBV29-1|TRBJ1-2
TGCAGCGTGGGGACAGGGAACTATGGCTACACCTTC
CSVGTGNYGYTF
>NA|NA|TRBV12-3/TRBV12-4|TRBJ1-5
TGTGCCACCACTCGTGGCAATCAGCCCCAGCATTTT
CATTRGNQPQHF
>TRBD2|NA|TRBV9|TRBJ2-1
TGTGCCAGCACCACCGGCGGGGGTTACCCCAGTGAGCAGTTCTTC
CASTTGGGYPSEQFF
>TRBD1|few|TRBV12-3/TRBV12-4|TRBJ2-3
TGTGCCAGCAGGGACAGGTCCCGTACGCAGTATTTT
CASRDRSRTQYF
>TRBD1|once|TRBV6-6|TRBJ1-4
TGTGCCAGCAGTATCACAGGGGGCGTTGAAAAACTGTTTTTT
CASSITGGVEKLFF
>TRBD1|NA|TRBV18|TRBJ2-5
TGTGCCAGCTCACCCTCCTTGGACAGGGCGGAGACCCAGTACTTC
CASSPSLDRAETQYF
>NA|NA|TRBV6-5|TRBJ1-1
TGTGCCAGCAGTTCGACTCGTAACACTGAAGCTTTCTTT
CASSSTRNTEAFF
>TRBD2|NA|TRBV14|TRBJ2-7
TGTGCCAGCAGCCGAGCTAGCGGGCTTTCCTACGAGCAGTACTTC
CASSRASGLSYEQYF
>TRBD1|NA|TRBV10-3|TRBJ1-2
TGTGCCATCACTAACACACGGGACAGGGAAGCTGGCTACACCTTC
CAITNTRDREAGYTF
>TRBD1|NA|TRBV15|TRBJ2-5
TGTGCCACCAGCAGAGAGTTGGGACAGGGATTGTCCCTTGGGACCCAGTACTTC
CATSRELGQGLSLGTQYF
>TRBD1|NA|TRBV30|TRBJ1-1
TGTGCCTGGAGTGTAGATAAGGGGGCGCGTATGAACACTGAAGCTTTCTTT
CAWSVDKGARMNTEAFF
>NA|few|TRBV2|TRBJ1-6
TGTGCCAGCAGTGAAAACTACTATAATTCACCCCTCCACTTT
CASSENYYNSPLHF
>NA|NA|TRBV4-3|TRBJ2-5
TGCGCCAGCAGCCCAAGCCGGGTACAAGAGACCCAGTACTTC
CASSPSRVQETQYF
>TRBD1|few|TRBV11-2|TRBJ1-1
TGTGCCAGCAGCCCGACACAGGGGACGAACACTGAAGCTTTCTTT
CASSPTQGTNTEAFF
>NA|once|TRBV3-1/TRBV3-2|TRBJ1-2
TGTGCCAGCAGCCTTCAGGGGACCCTTGTCTATGGCTACACCTTC
CASSLQGTLVYGYTF
>TRBD1|NA|TRBV3-1/TRBV3-2|TRBJ1-2
TGTGCCAGCAGCCCTACCACTCACAGGGGCTATGGCTACACCTTC
CASSPTTHRGYGYTF
>NA|NA|TRBV10-1|TRBJ1-6
TGCGCCAGCAGTGAGTCCAGGGCCTATAATTCACCCCTCCACTTT
CASSESRAYNSPLHF
>NA|NA|TRBV5-1|TRBJ1-1
TGCGCCAGCAGCTTTTGGGTGGGCGGGGAGGACACTGAAGCTTTCTTT
CASSFWVGGEDTEAFF
>TRBD1|once|TRBV5-1|TRBJ1-2
TGCGCCAGCAGCCCGGACAGGGTCTATGGCTACACCTTC
CASSPDRVYGYTF
>TRBD1|NA|TRBV20-1|TRBJ2-5
TGCAGTGCTAGTCCCAAGACAGGGGTAACCCAGTACTTC
CSASPKTGVTQYF
>TRBD1|NA|TRBV27|TRBJ2-1
TGTGCCAGCAGTGGTAGGACAGGGAACAATGAGCAGTTCTTC
CASSGRTGNNEQFF
>TRBD1|once|TRBV6-5|TRBJ1-1
TGTGCCAGCTCCCAGGGGGCTTACATGAACACTGAAGCTTTCTTT
CASSQGAYMNTEAFF
>TRBD1|NA|TRBV4-1|TRBJ1-1
TGCGCCAGCAGCCATCCACAGGGGGATGTTGAAGCTTTCTTT
CASSHPQGDVEAFF
>TRBD1|NA|TRBV11-3|TRBJ1-1
TGTGCCAGCAGCCTTGGGACAGGGTCCACTGAAGCTTTCTTT
CASSLGTGSTEAFF
>TRBD1|NA|TRBV29-1|TRBJ1-1
TGCAGCGTTGACTCGACAGGGGCCGCCACTGAAGCTTTCTTT
CSVDSTGAATEAFF
>NA|NA|TRBV7-8|TRBJ1-4
TGTGCCAGCAGCCTACTGCCCACTAAGGATGAAAAACTGTTTTTT
CASSLLPTKDEKLFF
>NA|NA|TRBV5-8|TRBJ1-5
TGTGCCAGCAGCTGGGGGGGGGACAATCAGCCCCAGCATTTT
CASSWGGDNQPQHF
>NA|once|TRBV9|TRBJ1-3
TGTGCCAGCAGCCCCCAGAAGGGGTCCGGAAACACCATATATTTT
CASSPQKGSGNTIYF
>NA|NA|TRBV5-1|TRBJ1-1
TGCGCCAGCAGCTTGGAGTCAGGGGTTGCTACTGAAGCTTTCTTT
CASSLESGVATEAFF
>TRBD1|few|TRBV7-9|TRBJ2-3
TGTGCCAGCAGCTTCCGACAGGGGGACACAGATACGCAGTATTTT
CASSFRQGDTDTQYF
>NA|NA|TRBV5-1|TRBJ2-7
TGCGCCAGCAGCGGGGACGGGAGCTCCTACGAGCAGTACTTC
CASSGDGSSYEQYF
>NA|NA|TRBV15|TRBJ1-2
TGTGCCACCAGCAGAGATGCGCGGGGATCTAATGGCTACACCTTC
CATSRDARGSNGYTF
>NA|NA|TRBV5-4|TRBJ1-2
TGTGCCAGCAGCTTGGGACACACCAGAGTTAACTATGGCTACACCTTC
CASSLGHTRVNYGYTF
>NA|NA|TRBV5-1|TRBJ2-3
TGCGCCAGCAGCTTGGGTTATGAGAATACGCAGTATTTT
CASSLGYENTQYF
>NA|once|TRBV10-2|TRBJ1-5
TGCGCCAGCAGTACCGCCAGGGACAATCAGCCCCAGCATTTT
CASSTARDNQPQHF
>NA|NA|TRBV6-1|TRBJ1-4
TGTGCCAGCAGTGAAAGGTTGAGGGCCCGTAATGAAAAACTGTTTTTT
CASSERLRARNEKLFF
>NA|few|TRBV6-6|TRBJ1-5
TGTGCCAGCCGCGCAGGGCAGTATAGCAATCAGCCCCAGCATTTT
CASRAGQYSNQPQHF